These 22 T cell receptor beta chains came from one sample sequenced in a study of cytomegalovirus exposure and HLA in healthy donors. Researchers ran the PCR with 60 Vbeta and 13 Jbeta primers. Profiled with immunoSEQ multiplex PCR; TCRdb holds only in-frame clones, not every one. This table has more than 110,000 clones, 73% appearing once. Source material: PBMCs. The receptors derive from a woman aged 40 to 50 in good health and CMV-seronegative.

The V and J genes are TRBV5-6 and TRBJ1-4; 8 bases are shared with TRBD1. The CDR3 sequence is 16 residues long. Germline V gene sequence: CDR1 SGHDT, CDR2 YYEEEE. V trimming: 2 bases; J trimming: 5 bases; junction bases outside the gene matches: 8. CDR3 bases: TGTGCCAGCAGCTTACTTCTCAGGGGGCGGAATGAAAAACTGTTTTTT. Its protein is CASSLLLRGRNEKLFF.

DNA for the CDR3: TGTGCCAGCAGCTTGTTGTCAGGGGTGGAGACTGAAGCTTTCTTT. Translated: CASSLLSGVETEAFF. The chain links TRBV5-5 to TRBJ1-1, with D tentatively TRBD1 (6 bases). This CDR3 has 15 residues. V lost 1 base, J lost 5 bases, and 15 bases lay in between. Germline CDR1 is SGHKS and CDR2 is YYEKEE (reference sequence).

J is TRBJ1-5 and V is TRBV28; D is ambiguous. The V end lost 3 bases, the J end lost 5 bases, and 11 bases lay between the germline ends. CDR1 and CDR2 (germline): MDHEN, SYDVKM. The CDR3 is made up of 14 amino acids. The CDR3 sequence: CASSFPGSHQPQHF. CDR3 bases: TGTGCCAGCAGTTTTCCGGGATCGCATCAGCCCCAGCATTTT.

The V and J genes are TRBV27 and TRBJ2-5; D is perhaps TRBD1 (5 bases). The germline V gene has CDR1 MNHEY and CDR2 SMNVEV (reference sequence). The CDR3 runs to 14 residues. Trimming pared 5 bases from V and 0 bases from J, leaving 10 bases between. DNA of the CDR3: TGTGCCAGCAGTGTGGGGCTCTACCAAGAGACCCAGTACTTC. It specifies CASSVGLYQETQYF.

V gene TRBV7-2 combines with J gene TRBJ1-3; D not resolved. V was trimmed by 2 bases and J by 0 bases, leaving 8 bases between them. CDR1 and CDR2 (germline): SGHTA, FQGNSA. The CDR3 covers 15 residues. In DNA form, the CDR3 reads TGTGCCAGCAGCTTATCGGGAACCTCTGGAAACACCATATATTTT. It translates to CASSLSGTSGNTIYF.

The chain's CDR3 is CASRGWGLAVTDTQYF. CDR3 nucleotides: TGTGCCTCCCGCGGTTGGGGACTAGCCGTCACAGATACGCAGTATTTT. The chain links TRBV7-9 to TRBJ2-3; the match to TRBD2 covers 9 bases. CDR3 size: 16 residues. V shed 11 bases, J shed 2 bases, and the junction held 14 bases outside the gene matches. Looked up from germline, CDR1 is SEHNR and CDR2 is FQNEAQ (reference sequence).

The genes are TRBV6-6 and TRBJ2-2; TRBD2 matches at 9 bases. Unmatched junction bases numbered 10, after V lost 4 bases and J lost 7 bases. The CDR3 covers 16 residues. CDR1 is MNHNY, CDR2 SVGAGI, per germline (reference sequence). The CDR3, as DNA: TGTGCCAGCAGTTTTGGGCGGGGGGGCCTGGGCGGGGAGCTGTTTTTT. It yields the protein CASSFGRGGLGGELFF.

In nucleotides, the CDR3 is TGTGCCAGCAGTCCCGGTTACGGGGGGAACACTGAAGCTTTCTTT. Amino acids: CASSPGYGGNTEAFF. The gene calls are TRBV7-2 and TRBJ1-1; D is perhaps TRBD1 (5 bases). The V end was cut by 6 bases, the J end by 1 base, with 15 bases between. The length of the CDR3 is 15 residues. The germline gives CDR1 SGHTA, CDR2 FQGNSA. The full variable domain, its missing parts supplied by reference TRBV7-2 and TRBJ1-1, is GAGVSQSPSNKVTEKGKDVELRCDPISGHTALYWYRQSLGQGLEFLIYFQGNSAPDKSGLPSDRFSAERTGGSVSTLTIQRTQQEDSAVYLCASSPGYGGNTEAFFGQGTRLTVV.

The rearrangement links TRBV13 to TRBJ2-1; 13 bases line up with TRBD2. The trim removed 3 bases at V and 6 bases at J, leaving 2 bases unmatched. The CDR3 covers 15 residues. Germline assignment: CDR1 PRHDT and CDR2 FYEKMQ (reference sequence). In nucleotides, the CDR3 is TGTGCCAGCAGCTTCCGGACTAGCGGGGGCAATGAGCAGTTCTTC. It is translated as CASSFRTSGGNEQFF. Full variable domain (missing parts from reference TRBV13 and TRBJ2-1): AAGVIQSPRHLIKEKRETATLKCYPIPRHDTVYWYQQGPGQDPQFLISFYEKMQSDKGSIPDRFSAQQFSDYHSELNMSSLELGDSALYFCASSFRTSGGNEQFFGPGTRLTVL.

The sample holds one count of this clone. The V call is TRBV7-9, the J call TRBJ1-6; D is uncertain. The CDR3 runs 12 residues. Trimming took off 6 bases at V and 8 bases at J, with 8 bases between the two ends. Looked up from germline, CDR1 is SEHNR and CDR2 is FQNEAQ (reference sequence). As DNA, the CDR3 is TGTGCCAGCAGGACGGCGGATTCACCCCTCCACTTT. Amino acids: CASRTADSPLHF.

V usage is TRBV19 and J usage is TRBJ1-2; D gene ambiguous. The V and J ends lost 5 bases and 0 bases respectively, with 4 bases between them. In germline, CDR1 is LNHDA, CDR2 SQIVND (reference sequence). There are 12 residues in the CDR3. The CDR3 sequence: CASSFSNYGYTF. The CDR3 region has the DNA TGTGCCAGTAGTTTCTCTAACTATGGCTACACCTTC.

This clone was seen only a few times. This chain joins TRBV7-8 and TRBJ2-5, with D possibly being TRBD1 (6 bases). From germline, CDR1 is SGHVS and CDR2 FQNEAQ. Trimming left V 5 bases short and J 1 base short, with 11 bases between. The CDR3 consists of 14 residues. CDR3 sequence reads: CASSRARGQETQYF. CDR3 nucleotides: TGTGCCAGCAGCCGCGCCAGGGGCCAAGAGACCCAGTACTTC.

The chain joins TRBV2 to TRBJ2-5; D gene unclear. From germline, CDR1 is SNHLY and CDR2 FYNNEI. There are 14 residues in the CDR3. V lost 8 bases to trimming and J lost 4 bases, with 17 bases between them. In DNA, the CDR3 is TGTGCCAGCGGCAGTAGAGGTCGTCTAGAGACCCAGTACTTC. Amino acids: CASGSRGRLETQYF.

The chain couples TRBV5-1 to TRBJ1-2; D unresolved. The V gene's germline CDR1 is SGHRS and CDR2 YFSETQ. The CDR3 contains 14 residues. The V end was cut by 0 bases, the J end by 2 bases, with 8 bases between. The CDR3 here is CASSLGGWNYGYTF. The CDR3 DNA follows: TGCGCCAGCAGCTTGGGTGGCTGGAACTATGGCTACACCTTC.

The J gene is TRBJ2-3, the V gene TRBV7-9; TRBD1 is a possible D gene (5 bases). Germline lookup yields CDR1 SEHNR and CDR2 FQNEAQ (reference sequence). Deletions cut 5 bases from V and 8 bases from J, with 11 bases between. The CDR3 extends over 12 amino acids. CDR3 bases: TGTGCCAGCAGCCCAGGGTTTGTTACGCAGTATTTT. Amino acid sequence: CASSPGFVTQYF. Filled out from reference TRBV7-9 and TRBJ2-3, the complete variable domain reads DTGVSQNPRHKITKRGQNVTFRCDPISEHNRLYWYRQTLGQGPEFLTYFQNEAQLEKSRLLSDRFSAERPKGSFSTLEIQRTEQGDSAMYLCASSPGFVTQYFGPGTRLTVL.

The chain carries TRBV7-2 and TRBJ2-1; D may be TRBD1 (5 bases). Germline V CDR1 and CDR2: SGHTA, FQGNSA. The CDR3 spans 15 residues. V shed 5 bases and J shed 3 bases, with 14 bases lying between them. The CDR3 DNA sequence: TGTGCCAGCAGCCTCGTAGGGGCTGACTACAATGAGCAGTTCTTC. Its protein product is CASSLVGADYNEQFF. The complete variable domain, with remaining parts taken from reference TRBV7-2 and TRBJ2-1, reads GAGVSQSPSNKVTEKGKDVELRCDPISGHTALYWYRQSLGQGLEFLIYFQGNSAPDKSGLPSDRFSAERTGGSVSTLTIQRTQQEDSAVYLCASSLVGADYNEQFFGPGTRLTVL.

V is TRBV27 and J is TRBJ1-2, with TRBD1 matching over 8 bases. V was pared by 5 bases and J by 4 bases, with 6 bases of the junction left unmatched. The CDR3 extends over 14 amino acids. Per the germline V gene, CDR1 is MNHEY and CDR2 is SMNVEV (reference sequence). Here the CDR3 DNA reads TGTGCCAGCAGTCCCGGACAGGGTGGCTATGGCTACACCTTC. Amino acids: CASSPGQGGYGYTF.

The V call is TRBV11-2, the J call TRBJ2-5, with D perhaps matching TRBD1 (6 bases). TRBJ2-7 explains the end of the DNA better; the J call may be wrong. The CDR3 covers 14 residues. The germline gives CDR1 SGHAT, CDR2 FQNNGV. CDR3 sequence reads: CASSDNRDNYEQYF. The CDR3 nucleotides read TGTGCCAGCAGCGACAACCGGGACAACTACGAGCAGTACTTC.

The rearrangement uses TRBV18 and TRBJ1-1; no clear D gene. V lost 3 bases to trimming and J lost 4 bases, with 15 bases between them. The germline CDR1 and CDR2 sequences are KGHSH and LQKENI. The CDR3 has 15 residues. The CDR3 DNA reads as TGTGCCAGCTCACCTTCCGCCTTCATCGGCACTGAAGCTTTCTTT. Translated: CASSPSAFIGTEAFF.

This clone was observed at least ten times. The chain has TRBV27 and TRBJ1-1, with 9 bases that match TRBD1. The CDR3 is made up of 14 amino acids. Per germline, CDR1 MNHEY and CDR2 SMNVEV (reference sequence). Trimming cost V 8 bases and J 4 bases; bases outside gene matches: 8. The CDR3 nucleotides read TGTGCCAGCCTCGGACAGGGACAGGGCACTGAAGCTTTCTTT. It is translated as CASLGQGQGTEAFF.

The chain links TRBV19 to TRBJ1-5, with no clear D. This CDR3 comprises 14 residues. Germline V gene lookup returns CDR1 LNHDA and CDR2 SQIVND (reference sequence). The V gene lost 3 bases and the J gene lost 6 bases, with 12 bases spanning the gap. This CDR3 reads CASSIETVRQPQHF. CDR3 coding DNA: TGTGCCAGTAGTATTGAAACAGTCCGTCAGCCCCAGCATTTT.

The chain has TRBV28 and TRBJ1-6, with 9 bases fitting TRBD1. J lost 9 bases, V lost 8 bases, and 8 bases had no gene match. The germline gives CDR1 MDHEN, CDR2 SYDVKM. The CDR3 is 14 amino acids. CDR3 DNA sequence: TGTGCCAGCGTGACAGGGACAGGGAGTTCACCCCTCCACTTT. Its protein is CASVTGTGSSPLHF.